This T cell receptor beta chain originates from a study of cytomegalovirus exposure and HLA in healthy donors. Study-wide background: Approximately 80 million unique TCRs, all from HLA-typed donors, were included in an early release of the data.

As for this clone: Its specificity is unknown.

The CDR3 length is 16 residues. CDR1 and CDR2 (germline): LGHNT, FRNRAP. Trimming removed 0 bases from V and 4 bases from J, with 10 bases in between. The study, taken as a whole, reports: Excluded were some V segments that proved indistinguishable, including TRBV6-2 and TRBV6-3. Across all donors, roughly uniform sequencing depth was an assumption of the presence/absence analyses.

Both 60 Vbeta primers and 13 Jbeta primers went into the PCR. The assay was immunoSEQ multiplex PCR, and TCRdb's table has in-frame clones only and misses some. Altogether tens of thousands of clones are present, around 73% being singletons, with the ten largest covering roughly 5.9%. Source material: PBMCs. The receptor was derived from a man in his fifties or sixties in good health and CMV-seronegative. The rearrangement links TRBV12-5 to TRBJ1-6; tentative D call: TRBD1 (6 bases). CDR3 DNA sequence: TGTGCTAGTGGTTTGGTACAGGGAAGGTATAATTCACCCCTCCACTTT. This codes for CASGLVQGRYNSPLHF. Complete variable domain (other parts from reference TRBV12-5 and TRBJ1-6): DARVTQTPRHKVTEMGQEVTMRCQPILGHNTVFWYRQTMMQGLELLAYFRNRAPLDDSGMPKDRFSAEMPDATLATLKIQPSEPRDSAVYFCASGLVQGRYNSPLHFGNGTRLTVT.